The T cell receptor (beta chain) under discussion was sequenced for a study of blood T cell repertoires in COVID-19. Study background: Samples taken during acute and convalescent COVID-19 were collected in the United States, Italy and Spain.

Seattle patients were enrolled during active infection and followed longitudinally. The CDR3 runs to 12 residues. V was pared by 5 bases and J by 3 bases, with 7 bases between. Germline-derived CDR1 and CDR2 are MDHEN and SYDVKM. Authors' methods: Estimated nucleated cell counts came from reference gene primer amplification. Only in-frame clones appear in the TCRdb table, and some are missing; sequencing was by immunoSEQ multiplex PCR. V and J calls and clone size are as listed in that table; D and trimming were resolved from the DNA. The sample contains approximately 210,000 clones, around four fifths of which appear only once.

V is TRBV28 and J is TRBJ1-1; D not certain. Source material: peripheral blood. The receptor's source is a man aged 55 to 70 with COVID-19, enrolled during active disease. The CDR3 DNA follows: TGTGCCAGCAGTGCGCGGTACACTGAAGCTTTCTTT. Residues: CASSARYTEAFF.